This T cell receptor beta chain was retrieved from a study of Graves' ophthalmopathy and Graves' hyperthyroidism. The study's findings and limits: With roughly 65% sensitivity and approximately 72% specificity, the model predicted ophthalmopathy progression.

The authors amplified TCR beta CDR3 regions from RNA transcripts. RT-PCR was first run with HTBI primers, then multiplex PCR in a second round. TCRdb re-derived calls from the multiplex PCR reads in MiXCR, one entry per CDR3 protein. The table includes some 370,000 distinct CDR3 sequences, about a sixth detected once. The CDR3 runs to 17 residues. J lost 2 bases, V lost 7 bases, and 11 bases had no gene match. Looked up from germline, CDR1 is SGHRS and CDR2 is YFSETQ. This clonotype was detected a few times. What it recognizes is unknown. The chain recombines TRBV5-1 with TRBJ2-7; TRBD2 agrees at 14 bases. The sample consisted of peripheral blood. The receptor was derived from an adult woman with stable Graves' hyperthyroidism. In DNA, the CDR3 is TGCGCCAGCGGCCCGGGACTAGCGGGAGCGAACCCCTACGAGCAGTACTTC. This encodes CASGPGLAGANPYEQYF.